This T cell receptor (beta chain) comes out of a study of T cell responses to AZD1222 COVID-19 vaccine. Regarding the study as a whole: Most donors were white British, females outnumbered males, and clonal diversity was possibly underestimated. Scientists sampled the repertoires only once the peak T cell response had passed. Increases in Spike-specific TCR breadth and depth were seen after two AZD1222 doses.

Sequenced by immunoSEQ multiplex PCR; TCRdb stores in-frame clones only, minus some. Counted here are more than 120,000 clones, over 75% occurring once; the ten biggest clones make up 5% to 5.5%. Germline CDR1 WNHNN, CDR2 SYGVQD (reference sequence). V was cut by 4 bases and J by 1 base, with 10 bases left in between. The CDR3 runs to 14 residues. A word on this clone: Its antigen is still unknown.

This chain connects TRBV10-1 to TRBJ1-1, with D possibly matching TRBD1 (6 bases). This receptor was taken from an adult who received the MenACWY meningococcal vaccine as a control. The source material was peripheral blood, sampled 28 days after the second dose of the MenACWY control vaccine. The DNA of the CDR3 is TGCGCCAGCAGTGCCGGGACACAGAACACTGAAGCTTTCTTT. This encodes CASSAGTQNTEAFF.